This is a list of T cell receptor beta chains from one sample in a study of cytomegalovirus exposure and HLA in healthy donors. This table comes from immunoSEQ multiplex PCR, and its TCRdb copy is limited to in-frame clones, with some not included. The table lists 150,000 to 200,000 clones, more than 70% of them singletons, with approximately 1% in the top ten. Material for sequencing was PBMCs. These receptors all come from a woman aged 40 to 50 in good health and CMV-seronegative. Both conserved end residues are trimmed from each CDR3. The size entry is marked missing in some rows and otherwise reads once, few, many or a size class.

cdr3_aa | j_call | clone_size | v_call
ASSLGTGAGADTQY | TRBJ2-3 | few | TRBV7-2
ASSQEAGGLAGGREQF | TRBJ2-1 | . | TRBV4-2
ASSLMGYEQY | . | . | TRBV11-2
ASGLGSNYGYT | TRBJ1-2 | . | TRBV12-5
ASREGGVSSYEQY | TRBJ2-7 | . | TRBV7-2
ASSLMTGGANTEAF | TRBJ1-1 | . | TRBV5-1
ASSEYIQGGTEAF | TRBJ1-1 | . | TRBV25-1
ASSYSISDRGAPQH | TRBJ1-5 | . | TRBV6-6
ASSLGDTSTDTQY | TRBJ2-3 | . | TRBV6-5
ASSIPPQGYGYT | TRBJ1-2 | . | TRBV19
ASYGQRNTEAF | TRBJ1-1 | few | TRBV18
ASTPMSLSGANVLT | TRBJ2-6 | . | TRBV5-1
ATLDRASYEQY | TRBJ2-7 | . | TRBV28
ATSRVGTGYTEAF | TRBJ1-1 | . | TRBV15
ASSVGVGVNTEAF | TRBJ1-1 | . | TRBV9
ASSLVFEGTEAF | TRBJ1-1 | . | TRBV7-8
ASSTTSGPNTGELF | TRBJ2-2 | . | TRBV9
ASSAGTGVVDTQY | TRBJ2-3 | . | TRBV5-6
ASSQKFWWQGNQPQH | TRBJ1-5 | . | TRBV4-1
ASSQDAEGPYNEQF | TRBJ2-1 | . | TRBV4-3
ASSYPGRGAYNEQF | TRBJ2-1 | . | TRBV6-6
ASSPRQGADTQY | TRBJ2-3 | . | TRBV18
SVESGLAPSYNEQF | TRBJ2-1 | . | TRBV29-1
ASSGFLAGDTEAF | TRBJ1-1 | . | TRBV2
ASRSRGDGHGYT | TRBJ1-2 | . | TRBV19
ASSLEGGARSADTQY | TRBJ2-3 | . | TRBV7-6
ASSPQGNEQF | TRBJ2-1 | . | TRBV5-4
ASSAKQGTEAF | TRBJ1-1 | . | TRBV7-9
ASSFQLAGVGNEQF | TRBJ2-1 | . | TRBV7-9
ASSLVGGTGELF | TRBJ2-2 | . | TRBV11-1
ASSLTGGSYGYT | TRBJ1-2 | . | TRBV6-1
ASSQRFGPAGTEAF | TRBJ1-1 | . | TRBV4-1
AWTVGRGPYEQY | TRBJ2-7 | . | TRBV30
ASSLSGTGGDYSGNTIY | TRBJ1-3 | few | TRBV23-1
ASGTGTGGRELF | TRBJ2-2 | . | TRBV12-5
ASSRRGGFNEQF | TRBJ2-1 | . | TRBV28
ASSLDGSSTDTQY | TRBJ2-3 | . | TRBV11-2
ASSLVLWAGGVNEQF | TRBJ2-1 | . | TRBV5-5
ASSIRVGDTEAF | TRBJ1-1 | . | TRBV19
ASAPRDNEQF | TRBJ2-1 | . | TRBV9
ATRLEGQGNSPLH | TRBJ1-6 | . | TRBV15
AYDRGPGNTIY | TRBJ1-3 | . | TRBV30
ASSFWDRGIVQPQH | TRBJ1-5 | . | TRBV5-6
ASSPRQDNQETQY | TRBJ2-5 | once | TRBV27
ATSRDLHLAEGGYGANVLT | TRBJ2-6 | . | TRBV15
ASSGDRENSPLH | TRBJ1-6 | . | TRBV25-1
ASSGSRGGTEAF | TRBJ1-1 | . | TRBV6-1
ASSVDGRLADTQY | TRBJ2-3 | . | TRBV9
ASSLQGIAGELF | TRBJ2-2 | . | TRBV7-2
ASSFTLGTGDSYEQY | . | . | TRBV7-3
ASRGLAGGPGNYEQY | TRBJ2-7 | . | TRBV10-1
ATSSDSLKSYEQY | TRBJ2-7 | . | TRBV14
ASSMGTDPSPLH | TRBJ1-6 | . | TRBV19
ASSIGQSNYGYT | TRBJ1-2 | . | TRBV19
ASSPRWGDEKLF | TRBJ1-4 | . | TRBV7-2
ASRRQGATDTQY | TRBJ2-3 | . | TRBV6-1
ASGTANNEQF | TRBJ2-1 | . | TRBV7-2
ASSLLGGETQY | TRBJ2-5 | . | TRBV5-1
ASSPAGTAETQY | TRBJ2-5 | . | TRBV18
ASSRLAGGNEQF | TRBJ2-1 | . | TRBV5-1